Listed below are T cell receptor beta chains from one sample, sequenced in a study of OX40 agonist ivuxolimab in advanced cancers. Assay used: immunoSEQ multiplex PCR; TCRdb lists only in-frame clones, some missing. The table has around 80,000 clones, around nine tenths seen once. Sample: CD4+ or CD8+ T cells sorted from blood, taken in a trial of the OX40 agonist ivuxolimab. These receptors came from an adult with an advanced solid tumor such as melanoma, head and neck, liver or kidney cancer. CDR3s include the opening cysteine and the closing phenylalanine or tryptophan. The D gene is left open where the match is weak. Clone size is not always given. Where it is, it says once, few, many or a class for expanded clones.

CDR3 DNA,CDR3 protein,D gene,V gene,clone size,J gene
TGTGCCACCAGCATGGGTCAGGATACGCAGTATTTT,CATSMGQDTQYF,.,TRBV15,once,TRBJ2-3
TGTGCCAGCTCACCCAGGGGGCGCATGAACACTGAAGCTTTCTTT,CASSPRGRMNTEAFF,TRBD1,TRBV18,.,TRBJ1-1
TGCGCCAGCAGCCAAGAGCTCGGGGGGTGGACCGGGGAGCTGTTTTTT,CASSQELGGWTGELFF,TRBD2,TRBV4-3,once,TRBJ2-2
TGCGCCAGCAGCCCCCTGGGGGTATTAAATGAAAAACTGTTTTTT,CASSPLGVLNEKLFF,.,TRBV4-3,.,TRBJ1-4
TGTGCCAGCAGTTATCAGAGCTCCTATAATTCACCCCTCCACTTT,CASSYQSSYNSPLHF,.,TRBV6-5,.,TRBJ1-6
TGTGCCAGCAGCCCTCCTACCGAGAACTATGGCTACACCTTC,CASSPPTENYGYTF,.,TRBV4-2,.,TRBJ1-2
TGTGCCAGCAGCTTTGGGACGCAAGAGACCCAGTACTTC,CASSFGTQETQYF,.,TRBV9,.,TRBJ2-5
TGTGCCAGCAACCCCGGGTTCTGGGAGACCCAGTACTTC,CASNPGFWETQYF,.,TRBV7-2,.,TRBJ2-5
TGTGCCAGCAGCTACACCGGACAGTTCTCTGGAAACACCATATATTTT,CASSYTGQFSGNTIYF,.,TRBV6-6,.,TRBJ1-3
TGTGCCAGCAGCAAAGGGGACAGGGGGCAATACGAGCAGTACTTC,CASSKGDRGQYEQYF,TRBD1,TRBV7-9,few,TRBJ2-7
TGTGCCAGCAGTTTCCTTCCGGGTCCGGGTGACACTGAAGCTTTCTTT,CASSFLPGPGDTEAFF,.,TRBV27,.,TRBJ1-1
TGTGCCAGCAGCCCGGTTGGGGGCTCCTATAATTCACCCCTCCACTTT,CASSPVGGSYNSPLHF,.,TRBV7-9,.,TRBJ1-6
TGTGCCAGCAGCCTCGGTCGCGGTTGGGCTGAAGCTTTCTTT,CASSLGRGWAEAFF,.,TRBV2,.,TRBJ1-1
TGTGCCAGCAGTTTATCGGGACAGCTTAATTCACCCCTCCACTTT,CASSLSGQLNSPLHF,TRBD1,TRBV28,.,TRBJ1-6
TGTGCCAGTAGTGCTAGTATAAATGAGCAGTTCTTC,CASSASINEQFF,.,TRBV19,.,TRBJ2-1
TGTGCCAGCAGCGTAGTGGACAGTCGTGGCTACACCTTC,CASSVVDSRGYTF,.,TRBV9,.,TRBJ1-2
TGTGCCAGCAGCGTAGGTGTTAGCGGGGGGGTAGGTACGCAGTATTTT,CASSVGVSGGVGTQYF,TRBD2,TRBV9,.,TRBJ2-3
TGTGCCAGCAGCCGGGGCCTGGATACGCAGTATTTT,CASSRGLDTQYF,.,TRBV7-6,.,TRBJ2-3
TGCGCCAGCAGCCAAGATTGGCTAGCGGGGGGCTTGAGCTCCTACAATGAGCAGTTCTTC,CASSQDWLAGGLSSYNEQFF,TRBD2,TRBV4-3,.,TRBJ2-1
TGTGCCAGCAGCCGACAGGTTAATCAGCCCCAGCATTTT,CASSRQVNQPQHF,.,TRBV7-2,.,TRBJ1-5
TGTGCCATTAGAGAGACAGGGGGCACAACTGAAGCTTTCTTT,CAIRETGGTTEAFF,TRBD1,TRBV19,.,TRBJ1-1
TGCGCCAGCAGCTCGTACAGGGGGCCCGAAGAAAAACTGTTTTTT,CASSSYRGPEEKLFF,TRBD1,TRBV5-1,.,TRBJ1-4
TGTGCCAGCAGCGTGACTAGCGGGGGGTGGCCAGATACGCAGTATTTT,CASSVTSGGWPDTQYF,TRBD2,TRBV9,once,TRBJ2-3
TGCAGCGTTGCCGCCGGGGCCGGTGGGACTGAAGCTTTCTTT,CSVAAGAGGTEAFF,.,TRBV29-1,.,TRBJ1-1
.,CSVVLRAEQYF,.,TRBV29-1,once,TRBJ2-7
TGTGCCAGCAGCGGTGGGAGCTCTGGAAACACCATATATTTT,CASSGGSSGNTIYF,.,TRBV7-3,.,TRBJ1-3
TGTGCCAGTAGCACGAGGGACGGTTACAGCACAGATACGCAGTATTTT,CASSTRDGYSTDTQYF,.,TRBV19,.,TRBJ2-3
TGTGCCAGCAGCTCCAACAGCTTTAGCACAGATACGCAGTATTTT,CASSSNSFSTDTQYF,.,TRBV9,.,TRBJ2-3